Listed here are 3 T cell receptor beta chains from one sample, sequenced in a study of blood T cell repertoires in COVID-19. Method: immunoSEQ multiplex PCR; TCRdb's copy keeps in-frame clones and lacks some. The sample carries 45,000 to 50,000 clones, approximately 87% recorded once. Material: peripheral blood. The receptors were sampled from a woman aged 60-70 years with acute or convalescent COVID-19.

The rearrangement joins TRBV5-6 to TRBJ1-1; perhaps TRBD1 as D (5 bases). CDR3 length: 13 amino acids. Trimming stripped 5 bases from V and 3 bases from J, with 11 bases between. CDR1 SGHDT and CDR2 YYEEEE come from the germline V gene. The CDR3 nucleotides are TGTGCCAGCAGAAATGGGGGGTACACTGAAGCTTTCTTT. Translating it yields CASRNGGYTEAFF. The full variable domain, in which reference TRBV5-6 and TRBJ1-1 provide the parts outside the CDR3, is DAGVTQSPTHLIKTRGQQVTLRCSPKSGHDTVSWYQQALGQGPQFIFQYYEEEERQRGNFPDRFSGHQFPNYSSELNVNALLLGDSALYLCASRNGGYTEAFFGQGTRLTVV.

The chain combines TRBV5-6 with TRBJ2-5; D unclear. Germline CDR1 SGHDT, CDR2 YYEEEE. The CDR3 spans 14 residues. Trimming took 0 bases from V and 4 from J, leaving 10 bases between them. The CDR3 here is CASSLALRGETQYF. CDR3 coding DNA: TGTGCCAGCAGCTTGGCCCTTCGAGGAGAGACCCAGTACTTC.

This clone was seen once. This sequence joins TRBV7-3 and TRBJ2-1, with D possibly matching TRBD2 (6 bases). Germline assignment: CDR1 SGHTA and CDR2 FQGTGA. This CDR3 comprises 15 residues. Deletions cut 4 bases from V and 7 bases from J, with 17 bases between. The CDR3 here is CASSSSGLSSNEQFF. CDR3 sequence (DNA): TGTGCCAGCAGCTCGTCGGGACTCTCCTCGAATGAGCAGTTCTTC.